Sequencing of this TCR beta chain was carried out in a study of technical replicates of blood from a few donors. The table came from immunoSEQ multiplex PCR; TCRdb's copy has only in-frame clones and leaves some out. The sample records 74,000 or so clones, approximately 90% being singletons. V was trimmed by 7 bases and J by 5 bases, leaving 17 bases between them. The CDR3 totals 15 residues. The germline V gene encodes CDR1 SNHLY and CDR2 FYNNEI. The sample was T cells isolated from PBMCs. V gene TRBV2 combines with J gene TRBJ2-2; D is possibly TRBD2 (7 bases). The TCR was taken from a human donor in good health. CDR3 DNA sequence: TGTGCCAGCATCCGGAGGGGGGGCCGGACCGGGGAGCTGTTTTTT. It specifies CASIRRGGRTGELFF. The variable domain in full, with the rest retrieved from reference TRBV2 and TRBJ2-2, is EPEVTQTPSHQVTQMGQEVILRCVPISNHLYFYWYRQILGQKVEFLVSFYNNEISEKSEIFDDQFSVERPDGSNFTLKIRSTKLEDSAMYFCASIRRGGRTGELFFGEGSRLTVL.